This TCR beta chain was captured by sequencing in a study of blood T cells in healthy people across ages. Whole-study findings and limits: Unknown CMV status may confound age-related changes in expanded clones. PBMCs that were unsorted prevented a conclusive naive versus antigen-experienced comparison.

About this clonotype: No antigen is known for it.

Sample-barcoded 5' priming and a J-beta primer mix drove a second PCR of roughly 7 to 11 cycles. TCRdb independently ran MiXCR on the 5' RACE reads; one entry per CDR3 protein. The data hold around 1,500,000 distinct CDR3 sequences, with 25% to 30% observed a single time. The germline V gene has CDR1 MDHEN and CDR2 SYDVKM. This CDR3 spans 16 amino acids. V lost 4 bases to trimming and J lost 4 bases, with 19 bases between them. The receptor was derived from a woman in her 30s in good health. The chain carries TRBV28 and TRBJ1-1; tentative D call: TRBD1 (6 bases). Sequencing used blood. The CDR3 is CASSSPFGGGRTEAFF. The CDR3 DNA reads as TGTGCCAGCAGTTCACCCTTCGGGGGCGGGCGCACTGAAGCTTTCTTT.